A single sample is the source of the 5 T cell receptor beta chains below, sequenced in a study of Tregs in tolerant kidney transplant recipients. Data came from immunoSEQ multiplex PCR; TCRdb stores just in-frame clones and leaves some out. This sample's clone table lists some 52,000 clones. The material was CD4+ T cells from blood, obtained before the transplant. The receptors were sampled from a human donor who received a combined kidney and bone marrow transplant.

As concerns this clone: Read sequence stops 3 residues before the CDR3 end, and the germline J gene provides the missing end. The chain links TRBV6-4 to TRBJ2-3; 11 positions agree with TRBD2. This CDR3 is 16 amino acids long. Germline V gene sequence: CDR1 MRHNA, CDR2 SNTAGT. J gave up 5 bases and V 3 bases, and 7 bases lay outside the gene matches. The CDR3 here is CASSETASGGIDTQYF. Partial CDR3 DNA: TGTGCCAGCAGTGAGACGGCTAGCGGGGGGATAGATACG.

As to this clone: The read ends 3 residues before the CDR3 terminus; that terminus is restored from the germline J gene. The chain recombines TRBV5-1 with TRBJ1-4, with 9 nucleotides matching TRBD1. There are 14 residues in the CDR3. The germline V gene has CDR1 SGHRS and CDR2 YFSETQ. Trimming removed 5 bases from V and 7 bases from J; junction bases left unmatched: 6. The CDR3: CASRPGQGGEKLFF. Partial CDR3 DNA: TGCGCCAGCAGGCCGGGACAGGGAGGTGAAAAA.

Worth noting for this clone: The CDR3 extends 3 residues past the end of the read, so its final part is completed from the germline J gene. This sequence joins TRBV11-2 and TRBJ2-3, with D possibly matching TRBD1 (6 bases). This CDR3 is 14 amino acids long. V was cut by 3 bases and J by 2 bases, with 9 bases left in between. Per the germline V gene, CDR1 is SGHAT and CDR2 is FQNNGV. The CDR3 is CASSFQGPTDTQYF. CDR3 bases read: TGTGCCAGCAGCTTTCAGGGGCCCACAGATACG.

Regarding this clone: The read falls 3 residues short of the CDR3 end, and the missing part is taken from the germline J gene. V is TRBV7-2 and J is TRBJ2-3, with a tentative D call TRBD2 (6 bases). The V gene lost 5 bases and the J gene lost 6 bases, with 15 bases spanning the gap. CDR1 SGHTA and CDR2 FQGNSA come from the germline V gene. The CDR3 is made up of 14 amino acids. CDR3 region: CASSPRGNGDTQYF. CDR3 DNA (partial): TGTGCCAGCAGCCCCCGGGGGAATGGTGATACG.

For this clone: The read finishes 3 residues shy of the CDR3 end, and the germline J gene is used to complete it. The rearrangement links TRBV20-1 to TRBJ2-4; 7 bases fit TRBD2. J was trimmed by 3 bases and V by 4 bases; bases with no gene match: 9. CDR3 length: 15 residues. Per germline, CDR1 DFQATT and CDR2 SNEGSKA (reference sequence). This CDR3 reads CSATAAGKLKNIQYF. The sequenced CDR3 bases are TGCAGTGCTACTGCAGCGGGAAAACTCAAAAACATT.